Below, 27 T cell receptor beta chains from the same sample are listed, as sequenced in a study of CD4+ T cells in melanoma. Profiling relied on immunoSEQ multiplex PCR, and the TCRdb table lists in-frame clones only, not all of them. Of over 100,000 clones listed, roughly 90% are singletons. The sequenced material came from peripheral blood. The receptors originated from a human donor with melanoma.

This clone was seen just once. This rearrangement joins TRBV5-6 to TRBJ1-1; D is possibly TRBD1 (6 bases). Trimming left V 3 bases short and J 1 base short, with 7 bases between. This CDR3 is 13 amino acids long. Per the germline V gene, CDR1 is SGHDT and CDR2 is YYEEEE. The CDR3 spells CASSWGRNTEAFF. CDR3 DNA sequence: TGTGCCAGCAGCTGGGGGCGGAACACTGAAGCTTTCTTT.

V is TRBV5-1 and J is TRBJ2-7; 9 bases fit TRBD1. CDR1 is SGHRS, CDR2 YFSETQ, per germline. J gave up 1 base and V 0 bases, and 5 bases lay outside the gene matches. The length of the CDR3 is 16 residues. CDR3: CASSLAGTGLSYEQYF. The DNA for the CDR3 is TGCGCCAGCAGCTTGGCCGGGACAGGGCTATCCTACGAGCAGTACTTC.

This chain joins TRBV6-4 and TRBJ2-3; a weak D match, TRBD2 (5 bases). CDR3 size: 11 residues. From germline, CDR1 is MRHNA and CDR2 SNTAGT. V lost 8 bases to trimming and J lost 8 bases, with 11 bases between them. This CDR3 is CASETDFTQYF. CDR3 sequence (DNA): TGTGCCAGCGAGACGGACTTTACGCAGTATTTT.

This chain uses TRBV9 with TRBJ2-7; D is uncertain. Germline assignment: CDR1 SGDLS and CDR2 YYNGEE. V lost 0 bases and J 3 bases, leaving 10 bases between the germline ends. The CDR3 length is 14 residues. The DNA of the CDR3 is TGTGCCAGCAGCGTAGGGGCAGCCCTCTACGAGCAGTACTTC. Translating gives CASSVGAALYEQYF.

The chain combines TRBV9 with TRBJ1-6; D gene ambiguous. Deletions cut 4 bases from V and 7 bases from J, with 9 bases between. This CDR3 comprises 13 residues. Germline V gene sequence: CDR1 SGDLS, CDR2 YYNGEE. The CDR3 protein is CASSSAPNSPLHF. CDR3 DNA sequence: TGTGCCAGCAGCTCAGCCCCGAATTCACCCCTCCACTTT.

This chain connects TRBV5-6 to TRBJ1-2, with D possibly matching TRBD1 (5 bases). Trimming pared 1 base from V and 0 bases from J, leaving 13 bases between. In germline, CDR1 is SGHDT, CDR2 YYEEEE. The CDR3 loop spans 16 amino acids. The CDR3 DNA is TGTGCCAGCAGCTTGAGAAGGGACGGTGCTAACTATGGCTACACCTTC. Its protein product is CASSLRRDGANYGYTF.

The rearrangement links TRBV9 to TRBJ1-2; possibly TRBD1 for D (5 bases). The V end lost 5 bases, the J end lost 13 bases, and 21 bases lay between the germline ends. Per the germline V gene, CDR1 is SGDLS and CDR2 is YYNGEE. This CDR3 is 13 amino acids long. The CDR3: CASSDGDGGRGTF. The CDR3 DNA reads TGTGCCAGCAGTGACGGGGACGGCGGACGAGGCACCTTC.

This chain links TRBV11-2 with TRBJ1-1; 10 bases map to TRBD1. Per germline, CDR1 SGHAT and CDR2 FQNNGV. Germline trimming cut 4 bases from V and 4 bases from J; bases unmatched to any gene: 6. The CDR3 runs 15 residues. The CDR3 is CASSSRGQGITEAFF. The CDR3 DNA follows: TGTGCCAGCAGCTCCCGGGGACAGGGGATCACTGAAGCTTTCTTT.

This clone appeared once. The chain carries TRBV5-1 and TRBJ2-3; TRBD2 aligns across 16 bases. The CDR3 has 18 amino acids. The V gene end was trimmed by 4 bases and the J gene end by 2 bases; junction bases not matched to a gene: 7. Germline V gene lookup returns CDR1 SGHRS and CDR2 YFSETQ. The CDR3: CASSRTGTSGRATDTQYF. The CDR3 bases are TGCGCCAGCAGCCGGACCGGGACTAGCGGGAGGGCCACAGATACGCAGTATTTT.

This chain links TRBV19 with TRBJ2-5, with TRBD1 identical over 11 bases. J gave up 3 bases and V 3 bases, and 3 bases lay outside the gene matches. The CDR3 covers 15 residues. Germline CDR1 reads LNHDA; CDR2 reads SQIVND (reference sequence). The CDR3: CASSMGTGGEETQYF. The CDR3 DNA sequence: TGTGCCAGTAGTATGGGGACAGGGGGGGAAGAGACCCAGTACTTC.

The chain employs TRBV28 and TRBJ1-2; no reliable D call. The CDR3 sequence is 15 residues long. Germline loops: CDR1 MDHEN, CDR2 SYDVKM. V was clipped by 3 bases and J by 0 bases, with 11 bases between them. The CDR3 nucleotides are TGTGCCAGCAGTTTGGGCAGAAACACTAACTATGGCTACACCTTC. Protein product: CASSLGRNTNYGYTF.

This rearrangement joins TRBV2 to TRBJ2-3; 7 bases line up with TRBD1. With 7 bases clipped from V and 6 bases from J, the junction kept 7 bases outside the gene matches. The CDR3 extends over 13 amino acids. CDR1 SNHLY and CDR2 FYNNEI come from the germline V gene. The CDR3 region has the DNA TGTGCCAGCAAGTCGACAGGGCGCGATACGCAGTATTTT. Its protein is CASKSTGRDTQYF.

The DNA of the CDR3 is TGTGCCAGCAGCCGGACAGGGGGTGAAAAACTGTTTTTT. As protein: CASSRTGGEKLFF. The rearrangement links TRBV5-4 to TRBJ1-4, with TRBD1 identical over 10 bases. V lost 4 bases and J lost 7; bases outside the gene matches: 1. The CDR3 runs to 13 residues. CDR1 is SGHNT, CDR2 YYREEE, per germline (reference sequence).

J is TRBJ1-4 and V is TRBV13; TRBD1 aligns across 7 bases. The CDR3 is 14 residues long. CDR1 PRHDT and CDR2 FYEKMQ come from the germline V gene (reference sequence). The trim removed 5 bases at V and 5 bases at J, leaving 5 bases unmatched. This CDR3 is CASSPNRGNEKLFF. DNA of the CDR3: TGTGCCAGCAGCCCTAACAGGGGAAATGAAAAACTGTTTTTT.

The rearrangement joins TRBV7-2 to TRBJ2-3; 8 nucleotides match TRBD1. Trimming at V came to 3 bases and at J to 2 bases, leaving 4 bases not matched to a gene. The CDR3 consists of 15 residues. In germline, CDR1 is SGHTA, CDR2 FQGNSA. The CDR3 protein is CASSLWTGPTDTQYF. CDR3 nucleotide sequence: TGTGCCAGCAGCTTGTGGACAGGGCCCACAGATACGCAGTATTTT.

CDR3 residues: CASSPRGAGWEPQHF. DNA of the CDR3: TGTGCCAGCAGTCCCAGAGGGGCAGGCTGGGAGCCCCAGCATTTT. The chain uses TRBV27 and TRBJ1-5; a weak D match, TRBD1 (5 bases). V lost 5 bases and J 8 bases, leaving 19 bases between the germline ends. CDR1 and CDR2 (germline): MNHEY, SMNVEV (reference sequence). The CDR3 is made up of 15 amino acids.

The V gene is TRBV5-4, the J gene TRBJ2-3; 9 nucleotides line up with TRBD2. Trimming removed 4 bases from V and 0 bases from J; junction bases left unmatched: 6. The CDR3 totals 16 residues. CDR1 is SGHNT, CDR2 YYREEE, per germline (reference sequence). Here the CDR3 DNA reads TGTGCCAGCAGCGCCGCGGGACTAGCCAGCACAGATACGCAGTATTTT. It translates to CASSAAGLASTDTQYF. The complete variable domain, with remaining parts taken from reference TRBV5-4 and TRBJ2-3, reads ETGVTQSPTHLIKTRGQQVTLRCSSQSGHNTVSWYQQALGQGPQFIFQYYREEENGRGNFPPRFSGLQFPNYSSELNVNALELDDSALYLCASSAAGLASTDTQYFGPGTRLTVL.

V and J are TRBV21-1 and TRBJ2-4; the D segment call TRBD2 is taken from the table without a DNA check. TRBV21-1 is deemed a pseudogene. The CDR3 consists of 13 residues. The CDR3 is CASSNPYKNIQYF. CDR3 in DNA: TGTGCCAGCAGCAACCCGTACAAAAACATTCAGTACTTC.

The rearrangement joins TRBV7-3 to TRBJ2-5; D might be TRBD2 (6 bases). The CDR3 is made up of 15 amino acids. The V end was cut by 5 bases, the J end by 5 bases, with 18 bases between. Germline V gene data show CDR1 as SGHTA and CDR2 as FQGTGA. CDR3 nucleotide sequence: TGTGCCAGCAGCCTAGGGCGGGAACGACCGGAGACCCAGTACTTC. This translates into CASSLGRERPETQYF.

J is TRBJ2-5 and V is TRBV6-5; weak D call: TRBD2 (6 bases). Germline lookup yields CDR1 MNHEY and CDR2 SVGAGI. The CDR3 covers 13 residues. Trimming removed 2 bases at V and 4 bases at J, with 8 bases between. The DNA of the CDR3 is TGTGCCAGCAGTTACGCGGGGCCAGAGACCCAGTACTTC. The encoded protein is CASSYAGPETQYF.

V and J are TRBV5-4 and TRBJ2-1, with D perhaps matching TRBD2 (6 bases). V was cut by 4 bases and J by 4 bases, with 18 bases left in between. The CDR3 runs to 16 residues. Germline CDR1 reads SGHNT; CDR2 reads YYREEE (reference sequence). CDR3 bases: TGTGCCAGCAGCCCGGGTCCCAGCGGGCCATACAATGAGCAGTTCTTC. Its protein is CASSPGPSGPYNEQFF. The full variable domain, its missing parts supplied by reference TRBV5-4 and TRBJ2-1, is ETGVTQSPTHLIKTRGQQVTLRCSSQSGHNTVSWYQQALGQGPQFIFQYYREEENGRGNFPPRFSGLQFPNYSSELNVNALELDDSALYLCASSPGPSGPYNEQFFGPGTRLTVL.

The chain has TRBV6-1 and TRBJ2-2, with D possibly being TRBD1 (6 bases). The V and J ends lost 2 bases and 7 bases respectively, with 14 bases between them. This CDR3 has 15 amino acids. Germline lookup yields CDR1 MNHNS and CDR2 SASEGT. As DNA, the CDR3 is TGTGCCAGCAGTGAACAGCCAGGGGAAATCGGGGAGCTGTTTTTT. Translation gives CASSEQPGEIGELFF.

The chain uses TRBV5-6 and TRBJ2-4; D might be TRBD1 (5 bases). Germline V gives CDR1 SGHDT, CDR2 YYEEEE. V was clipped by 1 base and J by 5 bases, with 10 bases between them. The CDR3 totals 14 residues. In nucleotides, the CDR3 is TGTGCCAGCAGCTTGACGGCCAGGGAAAACATTCAGTACTTC. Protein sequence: CASSLTARENIQYF.

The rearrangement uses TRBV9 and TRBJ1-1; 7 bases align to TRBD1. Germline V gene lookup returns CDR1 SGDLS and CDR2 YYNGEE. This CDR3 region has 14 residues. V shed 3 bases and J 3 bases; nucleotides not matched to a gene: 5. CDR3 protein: CASSARGRDTEAFF. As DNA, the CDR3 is TGTGCCAGCAGCGCGAGGGGGCGGGACACTGAAGCTTTCTTT.

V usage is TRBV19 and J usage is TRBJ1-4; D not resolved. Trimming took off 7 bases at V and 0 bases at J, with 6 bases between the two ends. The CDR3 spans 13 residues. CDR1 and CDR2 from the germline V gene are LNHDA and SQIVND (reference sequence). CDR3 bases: TGTGCCAGTAAAGACTCAACTAATGAAAAACTGTTTTTT. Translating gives CASKDSTNEKLFF.

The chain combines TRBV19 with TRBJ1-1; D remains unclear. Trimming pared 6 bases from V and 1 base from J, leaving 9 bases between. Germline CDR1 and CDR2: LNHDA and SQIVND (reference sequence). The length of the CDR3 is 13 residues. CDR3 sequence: CASSLGPNTEAFF. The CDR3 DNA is TGTGCCAGTAGCCTGGGCCCGAACACTGAAGCTTTCTTT. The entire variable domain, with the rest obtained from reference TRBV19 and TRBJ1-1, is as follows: DGGITQSPKYLFRKEGQNVTLSCEQNLNHDAMYWYRQDPGQGLRLIYYSQIVNDFQKGDIAEGYSVSREKKESFPLTVTSAQKNPTAFYLCASSLGPNTEAFFGQGTRLTVV.

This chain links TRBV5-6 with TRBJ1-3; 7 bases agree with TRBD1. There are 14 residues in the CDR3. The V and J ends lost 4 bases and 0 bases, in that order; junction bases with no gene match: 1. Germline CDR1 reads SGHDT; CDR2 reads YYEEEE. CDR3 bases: TGTGCCAGCAGCCGGACAGGCTCTGGAAACACCATATATTTT. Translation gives CASSRTGSGNTIYF.